This T cell receptor (beta chain) was obtained from a study of identical twins. The CDR3 is 14 residues long. Looked up from germline, CDR1 is SEHNR and CDR2 is FQNEAQ (reference sequence). Trimming left V 2 bases short and J 2 bases short, with 9 bases between. MiXCR, run by TCRdb on the 5' RACE reads, gives a single entry per CDR3 protein. The sample lists under 800,000 distinct CDR3 sequences; around 20% were seen once. This clonotype has at least ten counts. Its antigen remains unidentified. Study results and limitations: Models predicted less out-of-frame TCR alpha sharing in monozygotic twins than was found.

This sample was shared with a second study, whose subject was T cells expressing NK-cell markers.

The receptor's source is a young woman in good health. The chain recombines TRBV7-9 with TRBJ1-1; a weak D match, TRBD1 (5 bases). The sample taken for sequencing was PBMCs. The CDR3 DNA sequence: TGTGCCAGCAGCTTACAGGGTTCCAACACTGAAGCTTTCTTT. Protein product: CASSLQGSNTEAFF. Full variable domain (rest looked up from reference TRBV7-9 and TRBJ1-1): DTGVSQNPRHKITKRGQNVTFRCDPISEHNRLYWYRQTLGQGPEFLTYFQNEAQLEKSRLLSDRFSAERPKGSFSTLEIQRTEQGDSAMYLCASSLQGSNTEAFFGQGTRLTVV.